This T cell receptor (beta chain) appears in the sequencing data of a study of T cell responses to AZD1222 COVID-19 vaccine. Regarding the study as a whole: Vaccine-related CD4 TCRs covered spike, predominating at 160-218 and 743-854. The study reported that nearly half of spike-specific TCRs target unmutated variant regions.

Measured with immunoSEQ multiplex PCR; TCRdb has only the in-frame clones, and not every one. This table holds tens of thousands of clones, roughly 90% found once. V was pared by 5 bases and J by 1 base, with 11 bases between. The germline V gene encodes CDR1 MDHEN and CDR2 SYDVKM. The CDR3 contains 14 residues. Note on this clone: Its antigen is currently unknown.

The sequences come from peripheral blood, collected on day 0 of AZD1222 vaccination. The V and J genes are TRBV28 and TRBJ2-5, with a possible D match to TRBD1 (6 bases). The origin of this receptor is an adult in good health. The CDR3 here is CASSPWTAQETQYF. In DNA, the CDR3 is TGTGCCAGCAGTCCGTGGACAGCCCAAGAGACCCAGTACTTC.